The 9 T cell receptor beta chains presented below share a single source sample, sequenced in a study of cytomegalovirus exposure and HLA in healthy donors. PCR used 60 Vbeta primers and 13 Jbeta primers. Clones were sequenced by immunoSEQ multiplex PCR, and TCRdb holds only the in-frame ones, with some missing. Of around 40,000 clones listed, about 70% are singletons. Material: PBMCs. The receptors originated from a man aged 25 to 40 in good health and CMV-seronegative.

This chain links TRBV10-1 with TRBJ2-2; 8 bases agree with TRBD1. The trim removed 5 bases at V and 1 base at J, leaving 3 bases unmatched. Germline V gives CDR1 WNHNN, CDR2 SYGVQD (reference sequence). This CDR3 contains 15 residues. The CDR3 is CASSLGQGNTGELFF. CDR3 coding DNA: TGCGCCAGCAGTCTCGGACAGGGGAACACCGGGGAGCTGTTTTTT.

This chain links TRBV5-1 with TRBJ1-5; D gene uncertain. V was trimmed by 0 bases and J by 6 bases, leaving 16 bases between them. CDR3 size: 16 residues. Germline V gene lookup returns CDR1 SGHRS and CDR2 YFSETQ. CDR3 in amino acids: CASSLAGRELCQPQHF. The DNA for the CDR3 is TGCGCCAGCAGCTTGGCCGGGAGGGAGTTATGTCAGCCCCAGCATTTT. The whole variable domain, filled in from reference TRBV5-1 and TRBJ1-5, reads KAGVTQTPRYLIKTRGQQVTLSCSPISGHRSVSWYQQTPGQGLQFLFEYFSETQRNKGNFPGRFSGRQFSNSRSEMNVSTLELGDSALYLCASSLAGRELCQPQHFGDGTRLSIL.

The rearrangement uses TRBV11-2 and TRBJ2-7; the match to TRBD2 covers 13 bases. Germline CDR1 SGHAT, CDR2 FQNNGV. V dropped 4 bases and J dropped 4; count of bases not matched to a gene: 7. The CDR3 loop spans 16 amino acids. In nucleotides, the CDR3 is TGTGCCAGCAGCTCCGCGACTAGCGGGAGGTTGTACGAGCAGTACTTC. Amino acids: CASSSATSGRLYEQYF.

This chain links TRBV9 with TRBJ2-7; 9 bases line up with TRBD1. Germline CDR1 and CDR2: SGDLS and YYNGEE. With 3 bases clipped from V and 6 bases from J, the junction kept 7 bases outside the gene matches. The CDR3 spans 14 residues. CDR3 loop: CASSATGGKSEQYF. In DNA, the CDR3 is TGTGCCAGCAGCGCGACAGGGGGGAAAAGCGAGCAGTACTTC.

This sequence joins TRBV7-2 and TRBJ2-1, with 8 bases aligning to TRBD2. The CDR3 is 13 residues long. J gave up 10 bases and V 5 bases, and 7 bases lay outside the gene matches. Germline V gene sequence: CDR1 SGHTA, CDR2 FQGNSA. This CDR3 reads CASSPSLAAEQFF. The CDR3 DNA sequence: TGTGCCAGCAGCCCCTCACTAGCGGCCGAGCAGTTCTTC.

As to this clone: One end of the junction fails to match germline, which may point to a read error. The CDR3 spells CASSLGQGVTGELFF. The CDR3 coding sequence is TGTGCTAGCAGCTTGGGACAGGGGGTTACCGGGGAGCTGTTTTTT. The J gene is TRBJ2-2, the V gene TRBV7-7, with 11 bases lining up with TRBD1. The germline gives CDR1 SSHAT, CDR2 FNYEAQ (reference sequence). This CDR3 has 15 amino acids.

The chain has TRBV5-1 and TRBJ2-5, with D unresolved. Germline lookup yields CDR1 SGHRS and CDR2 YFSETQ. V lost 4 bases and J lost 7, with 8 bases in between. This CDR3 has 11 amino acids. The CDR3, as DNA: TGCGCCAGCAGCCTCCTCCCGACCCAGTACTTC. It specifies CASSLLPTQYF.

The CDR3 DNA reads TGCACCAGCAGCCACGGGGGGAACACTGAAGCTTTCTTT. This codes for CTSSHGGNTEAFF. The chain combines TRBV1 with TRBJ1-1. TRBV1 is an annotated pseudogene. This CDR3 comprises 13 residues.

The rearrangement uses TRBV28 and TRBJ2-7; D unresolved. The CDR3 spans 15 residues. The germline V gene encodes CDR1 MDHEN and CDR2 SYDVKM. The germline V and J ends were trimmed by 1 base and 2 bases, with 12 bases remaining between them. This CDR3 is CASSLSGRITYEQYF. As DNA, the CDR3 is TGTGCCAGCAGTTTATCCGGCAGGATTACCTACGAGCAGTACTTC.